This TCR beta chain derives from a study of blood T cell repertoires in COVID-19. The wider study: Collection of acute and convalescent COVID-19 samples took place in the United States, Italy and Spain. Sample material is recorded as cDNA or gDNA derived from T cells, B-cell-depleted T cells, or PBMCs.

Between the trimmed V and J ends, which lost 1 base and 6 bases, there was a span of 10 bases. CDR1 and CDR2 from the germline V gene are SGDLS and YYNGEE. The CDR3 loop spans 13 amino acids. The authors' processing: Nucleated cell counts were estimated from reference gene primer amplification. Profiled with immunoSEQ multiplex PCR; TCRdb holds only in-frame clones, not every one. The V and J calls and clone size are taken from that table; D and trimming were inferred from the DNA. In the table there are 150,000 to 160,000 clones, over 60% of which are singletons. This clonotype was obtained from a man older than 75 with acute or convalescent COVID-19. The rearrangement links TRBV9 to TRBJ1-1; possibly TRBD1 for D (5 bases). Material: peripheral blood. CDR3: CASSVSGWPEAFF. CDR3 in DNA: TGTGCCAGCAGCGTATCAGGGTGGCCTGAAGCTTTCTTT.